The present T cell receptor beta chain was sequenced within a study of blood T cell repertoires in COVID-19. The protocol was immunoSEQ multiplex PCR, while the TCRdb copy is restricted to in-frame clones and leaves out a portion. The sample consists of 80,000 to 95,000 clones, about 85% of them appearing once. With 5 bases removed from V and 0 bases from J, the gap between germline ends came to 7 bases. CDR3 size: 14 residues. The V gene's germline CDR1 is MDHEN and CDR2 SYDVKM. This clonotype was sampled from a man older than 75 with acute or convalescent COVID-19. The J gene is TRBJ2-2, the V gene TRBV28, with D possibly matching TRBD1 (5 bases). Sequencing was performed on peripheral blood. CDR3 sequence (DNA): TGTGCCAGCAGTCGGACAACGAACACCGGGGAGCTGTTTTTT. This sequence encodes CASSRTTNTGELFF.